This TCR beta chain is from a study of PD-L1 blockade in urothelial cancer. At the level of the study: About 90% of the roughly 30 patients were men who had bladder-origin urothelial cancer.

Time point denoted: pretreatment peripheral blood. Patients' cancers were locally advanced or metastatic urothelial carcinomas. Pretreatment and on-treatment samples were taken, numbering 1 to 8 per patient. The length of the CDR3 is 15 residues. CDR1 is SNHLY and CDR2 is FYNNEI in the germline V gene. The germline V and J ends were trimmed by 9 bases and 6 bases, with 24 bases remaining between them. TCRdb keeps only in-frame clones here, not all; method: immunoSEQ multiplex PCR. Among around 38,000 clones, over 75% were seen once, and the ten largest hold roughly 14%. The starting material was PBMCs, obtained around atezolizumab (anti-PD-L1) treatment. The TCR was taken from a man aged 55 to 70 with urothelial cancer. The chain combines TRBV2 with TRBJ2-7; possibly TRBD2 for D (6 bases). The CDR3 DNA reads TGTGCCAGTACCTCGGAGGGCGGGATTGGCCTCGAGCAGTACTTC. Protein product: CASTSEGGIGLEQYF. Combining the CDR3 with reference TRBV2 and TRBJ2-7 gives the whole variable domain EPEVTQTPSHQVTQMGQEVILRCVPISNHLYFYWYRQILGQKVEFLVSFYNNEISEKSEIFDDQFSVERPDGSNFTLKIRSTKLEDSAMYFCASTSEGGIGLEQYFGPGTRLTVT.